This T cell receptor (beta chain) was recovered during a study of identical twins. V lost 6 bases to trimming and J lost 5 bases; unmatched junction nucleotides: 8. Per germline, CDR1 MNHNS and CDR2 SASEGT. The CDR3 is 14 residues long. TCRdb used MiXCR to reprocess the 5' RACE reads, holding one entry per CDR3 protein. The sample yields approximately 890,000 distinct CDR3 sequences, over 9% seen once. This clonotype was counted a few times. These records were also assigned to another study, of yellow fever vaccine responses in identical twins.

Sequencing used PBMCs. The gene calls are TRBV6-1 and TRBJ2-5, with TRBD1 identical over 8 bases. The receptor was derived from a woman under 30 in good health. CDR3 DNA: TGTGCCAGCAGGAGACAGGACAGGGAGGAGACCCAGTACTTC. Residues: CASRRQDREETQYF.